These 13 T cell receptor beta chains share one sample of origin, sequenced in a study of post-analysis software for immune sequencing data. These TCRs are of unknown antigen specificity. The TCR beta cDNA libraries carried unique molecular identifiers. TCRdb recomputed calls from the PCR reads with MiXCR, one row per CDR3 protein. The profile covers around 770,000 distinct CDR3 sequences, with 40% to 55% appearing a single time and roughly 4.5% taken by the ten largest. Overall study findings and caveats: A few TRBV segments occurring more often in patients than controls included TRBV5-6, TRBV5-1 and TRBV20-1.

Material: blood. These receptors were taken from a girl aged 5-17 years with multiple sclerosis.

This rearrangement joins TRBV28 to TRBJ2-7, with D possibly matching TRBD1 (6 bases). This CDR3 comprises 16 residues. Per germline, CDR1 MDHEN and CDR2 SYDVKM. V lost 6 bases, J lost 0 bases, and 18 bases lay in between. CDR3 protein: CASSATGLRSSYEQYF. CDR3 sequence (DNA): TGTGCCAGCAGCGCCACAGGGCTGAGGAGCTCCTACGAGCAGTACTTC.

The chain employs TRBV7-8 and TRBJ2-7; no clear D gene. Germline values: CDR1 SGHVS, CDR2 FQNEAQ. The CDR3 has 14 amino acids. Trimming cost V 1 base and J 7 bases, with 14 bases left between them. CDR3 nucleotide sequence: TGTGCCAGCAGCTTAGGGGCCAGCCACGGGGAGCAGTACTTC. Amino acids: CASSLGASHGEQYF.

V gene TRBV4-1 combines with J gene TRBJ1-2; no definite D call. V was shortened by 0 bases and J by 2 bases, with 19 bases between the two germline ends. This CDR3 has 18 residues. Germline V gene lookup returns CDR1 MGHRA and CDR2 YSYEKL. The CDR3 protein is CASSQDGGRLGGNYGYTF. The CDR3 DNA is TGCGCCAGCAGCCAAGATGGAGGTAGGCTGGGCGGGAACTATGGCTACACCTTC.

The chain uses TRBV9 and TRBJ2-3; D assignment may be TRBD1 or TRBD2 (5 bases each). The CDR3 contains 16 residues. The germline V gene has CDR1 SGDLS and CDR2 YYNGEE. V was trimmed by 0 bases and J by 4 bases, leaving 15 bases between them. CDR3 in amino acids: CASSVAGYRIADTQYF. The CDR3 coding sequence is TGTGCCAGCAGCGTAGCGGGATACAGGATAGCAGATACGCAGTATTTT.

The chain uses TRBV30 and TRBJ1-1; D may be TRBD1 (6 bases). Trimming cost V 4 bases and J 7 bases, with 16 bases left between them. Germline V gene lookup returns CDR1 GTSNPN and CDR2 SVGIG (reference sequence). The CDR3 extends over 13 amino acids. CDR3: CAWNRGGFGEAFF. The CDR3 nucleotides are TGTGCCTGGAATAGGGGGGGATTCGGTGAAGCTTTCTTT.

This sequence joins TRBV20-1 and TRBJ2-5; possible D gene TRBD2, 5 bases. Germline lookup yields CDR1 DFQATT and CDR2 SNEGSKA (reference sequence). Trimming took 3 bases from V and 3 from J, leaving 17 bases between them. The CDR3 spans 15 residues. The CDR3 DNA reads TGCAGTGCTAGCCGAGGGTTTCGGCAGAAAGAGACCCAGTACTTC. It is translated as CSASRGFRQKETQYF.

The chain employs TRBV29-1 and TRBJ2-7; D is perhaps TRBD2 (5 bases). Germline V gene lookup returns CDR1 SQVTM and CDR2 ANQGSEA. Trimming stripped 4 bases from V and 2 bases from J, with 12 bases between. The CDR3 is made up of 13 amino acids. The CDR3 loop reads CSVAWETTYEQYF. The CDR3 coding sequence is TGCAGCGTTGCGTGGGAGACAACCTACGAGCAGTACTTC.

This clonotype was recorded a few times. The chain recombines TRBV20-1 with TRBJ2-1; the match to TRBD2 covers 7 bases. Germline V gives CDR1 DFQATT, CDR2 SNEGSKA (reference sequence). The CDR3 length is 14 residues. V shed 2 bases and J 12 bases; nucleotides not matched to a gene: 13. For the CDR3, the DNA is TGCAGTGCTAGAACGGGACCCAGATCGGGGGGGCAGTTCTTC. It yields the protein CSARTGPRSGGQFF.

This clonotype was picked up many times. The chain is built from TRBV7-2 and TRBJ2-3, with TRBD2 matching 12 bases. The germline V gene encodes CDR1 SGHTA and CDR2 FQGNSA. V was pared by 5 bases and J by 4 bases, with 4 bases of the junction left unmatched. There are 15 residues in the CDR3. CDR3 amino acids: CASSRTSGTADTQYF. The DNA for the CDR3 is TGTGCCAGCAGCCGGACTAGCGGGACCGCAGATACGCAGTATTTT.

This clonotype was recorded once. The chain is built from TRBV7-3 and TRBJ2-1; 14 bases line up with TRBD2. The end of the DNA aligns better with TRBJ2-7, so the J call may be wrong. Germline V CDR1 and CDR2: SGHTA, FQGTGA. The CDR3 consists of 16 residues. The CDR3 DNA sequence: TGTGCCAGCAGCTCTTGGACTAGCGGGAGGATCAATGAGCAGTACTTC. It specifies CASSSWTSGRINEQYF.

CDR3 bases: TGCGCCAGCAGGGGGAGCGGGGAGACAGATACGCAGTATTTT. Translated, it gives CASRGSGETDTQYF. The chain combines TRBV5-1 with TRBJ2-3; 7 bases map to TRBD2. From germline, CDR1 is SGHRS and CDR2 YFSETQ. The CDR3 is made up of 14 amino acids. Trimming took 5 bases from V and 3 from J; bases not matched to a gene: 6. Filled out from reference TRBV5-1 and TRBJ2-3, the complete variable domain reads KAGVTQTPRYLIKTRGQQVTLSCSPISGHRSVSWYQQTPGQGLQFLFEYFSETQRNKGNFPGRFSGRQFSNSRSEMNVSTLELGDSALYLCASRGSGETDTQYFGPGTRLTVL.

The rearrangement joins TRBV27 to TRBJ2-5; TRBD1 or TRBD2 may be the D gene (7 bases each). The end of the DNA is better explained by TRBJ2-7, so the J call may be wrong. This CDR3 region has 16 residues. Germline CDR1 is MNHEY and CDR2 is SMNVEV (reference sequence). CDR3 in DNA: TGTGCCAGCAGTTTAGGCGGGAGACAGGGCGTTCGCGAGCAGTACTTC. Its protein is CASSLGGRQGVREQYF.

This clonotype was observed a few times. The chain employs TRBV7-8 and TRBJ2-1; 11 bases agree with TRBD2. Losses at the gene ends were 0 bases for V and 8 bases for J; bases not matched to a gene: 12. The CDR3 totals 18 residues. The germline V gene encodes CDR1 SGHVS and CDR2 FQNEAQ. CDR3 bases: TGTGCCAGCAGCTTAGCGCAGAGGGCTAGCGGGAGGTTCGATGAGCAGTTCTTC. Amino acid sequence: CASSLAQRASGRFDEQFF. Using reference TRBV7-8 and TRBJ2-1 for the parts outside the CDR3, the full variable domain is GAGVSQSPRYKVAKRGQDVALRCDPISGHVSLFWYQQALGQGPEFLTYFQNEAQLDKSGLPSDRFFAERPEGSVSTLKIQRTQQEDSAVYLCASSLAQRASGRFDEQFFGPGTRLTVL.